This T cell receptor beta chain emerged from a study of cytomegalovirus exposure and HLA in healthy donors. Overall study findings and caveats: What was likely a sequencing artifact was a cluster of highly shared sequence variants.

Only a few counts were recorded for this clone. Antigen: not known. These donors, healthy bone marrow donors, were studied. Germline V gene sequence: CDR1 SGHTA, CDR2 FQGNSA. Trimming shortened V by 2 bases and J by 4 bases, and 15 bases separated the two germline ends. This CDR3 contains 15 residues. PCR involved 60 Vbeta and 13 Jbeta primers. Original processing methods: An analysis performed later counted 73 million or so unique TCR beta chains (approximately 12 million of them shared). The protocol was immunoSEQ multiplex PCR, while the TCRdb copy is restricted to in-frame clones and leaves out a portion. That table furnishes V, J and clone size, whereas the DNA furnished D and trimming. The sample yields 95,000 to 150,000 clones, 65% to 90% seen once.

Sequencing used PBMCs. The sequence came from a man aged 25-45 years in good health and CMV-seronegative. The chain carries TRBV7-2 and TRBJ2-7; tentative D call: TRBD1 (6 bases). CDR3 loop: CASSLIGRDMYEQYF. In DNA form, the CDR3 reads TGTGCCAGCAGCTTAATAGGCAGGGACATGTACGAGCAGTACTTC.